These T cell receptor beta chains were read from a single sample in a study of regulatory T cells in long-lasting Graves disease. MiXCR, applied by TCRdb to the multiplex PCR reads, yields one record per CDR3 protein. The repertoire includes approximately 400,000 distinct CDR3 sequences, over 14% of them detected once, and around 7.6% sits in the top ten. The sample was also reused in another study, on T cells in Graves' hyperthyroidism and ophthalmopathy.

The sample was peripheral blood mononuclear cells (PBMCs), taken at new diagnosis, from a patient treated with antithyroid drugs. These receptors all stem from a woman aged 40 to 50 with Graves disease. CDR3s include the opening cysteine and the closing phenylalanine or tryptophan. D genes are given only for firm matches. Clone size is not always given. Where it is, it says once, few, many or a class for expanded clones.

>TRBV2|many|.|TRBJ1-1
TGTGCCAGCAGTCGGGCCTCGGGGGCTGAAGCTTTCTTT
CASSRASGAEAFF
>TRBV28|many|TRBD1|TRBJ2-1
TGTGCCAGCAGCACTCCTCGGACAGGAGCCAATGAGCAGTTCTTC
CASSTPRTGANEQFF
>TRBV12-3/TRBV12-4|many|.|TRBJ2-2
TGTGCCAGCAGTTCCCCTGCCATGGTCGGGGAGCTGTTTTTT
CASSSPAMVGELFF
>TRBV14|few|TRBD2|TRBJ2-7
TGTGCCAGCAGCCAAGGGTGGAGCGGGAGCTACGAGCAGTACTTC
CASSQGWSGSYEQYF
>TRBV28|many|.|TRBJ2-4
TGTGCCAGCAGTTTTAACCCCTTTACGCCACAGGTGGAGAGGACACTAGCCAAAAACATTCAGTACTTC
CASSFNPFTPQVERTLAKNIQYF
>TRBV9|many|.|TRBJ2-1
TGTGCCAGCAGCGCGGCCGGGACGACCTACAATGAGCAGTTCTTC
CASSAAGTTYNEQFF
>TRBV6-5|many|TRBD2|TRBJ2-1
TGTGCCAGCAGTTACAATGGGGGGGATGAGCAGTTCTTC
CASSYNGGDEQFF
>TRBV24-1|many|TRBD1|TRBJ1-1
TGTGCCACCAGTGGAAGACAGGGGGCGCATACTGAAGCTTTCTTT
CATSGRQGAHTEAFF
>TRBV6-1|.|.|TRBJ2-3
TGTGCCTCTCAACGGGGGCGGAGCACAGATACGCAGTATTTT
CASQRGRSTDTQYF
>TRBV6-5|.|.|TRBJ1-1
TGTGCCAGCAGTTTGGACCGCTGGAAGGCCGCTGGGATGAACACTGAAGCTTTCTTT
CASSLDRWKAAGMNTEAFF
>TRBV28|many|.|TRBJ2-7
TGTGCCAGCAGCCCAATTAACCTTCGGGAGCAGTACTTC
CASSPINLREQYF
>TRBV28|.|.|TRBJ2-3
TGTGCCAGCGTTTCAGTTAGCACAGATACGCAGTATTTT
CASVSVSTDTQYF
>TRBV12-3/TRBV12-4|many|TRBD1|TRBJ2-2
TGTGCCAGCAGTTTAGGACAGGGATACACCGGGGAGCTGTTTTTT
CASSLGQGYTGELFF
>TRBV29-1|many|TRBD2|TRBJ2-3
TGCAGCGTTGTGTGGCGGGAGGATAGGACAGATACGCAGTATTTT
CSVVWREDRTDTQYF
>TRBV20-1|many|TRBD2|TRBJ2-1
TGCAGTGCCTTGTCGCCTAGCGGGAGGGGTGAGCAGTTCTTC
CSALSPSGRGEQFF
>TRBV11-2|many|TRBD2|TRBJ2-3
TGTGCCAGCAGCTTAGGAGCGGGAGCTCCAGATACGCAGTATTTT
CASSLGAGAPDTQYF
>TRBV24-1|few|TRBD1|TRBJ2-1
TGTGCCACCAGTGATTTTGGGACAGGGGGGGAGGAGCAGTTCTTC
CATSDFGTGGEEQFF
>TRBV6-1|many|.|TRBJ2-7
TGTGCCAGCACTCCGGGACACCTAACCTACGAGCAGTACTTC
CASTPGHLTYEQYF
>TRBV11-2|many|.|TRBJ2-5
TGTGCCAGCAGCTCTTGGGGGTCAGGGGAAGAGACCCAGTACTTC
CASSSWGSGEETQYF
>TRBV13|many|TRBD1|TRBJ2-7
TGTGCCAGCAGCGAGGGACAGGGGGCATACGAGCAGTACTTC
CASSEGQGAYEQYF
>TRBV4-2|.|TRBD1|TRBJ2-4
TGTGCCAGCAGCCTCCACCGGGACAGGGCGGACATTCAGTACTTC
CASSLHRDRADIQYF
>TRBV3-1|.|TRBD2|TRBJ2-1
TGTGCCAGCAGCCCTAGCGGGAGGGGCAATGAGCAGTTCTTC
CASSPSGRGNEQFF
>TRBV11-2|many|.|TRBJ2-5
TGTGCCAGCAGACCAATACAGGGCTACCTCCAAGAGACCCAGTACTTC
CASRPIQGYLQETQYF
>TRBV29-1|many|TRBD2|TRBJ2-1
TGCAGCGTTGTTTCCCGGACTAGCGGGAGGAGGGGTGAGCAGTTCTTC
CSVVSRTSGRRGEQFF
>TRBV28|many|.|TRBJ2-4
TGTGCCAGCGGAGGAAGTCTTATCTCCAAAAACATTCAGTACTTC
CASGGSLISKNIQYF
>TRBV29-1|many|.|TRBJ2-1
TGCAGCGTTCGGACAGATTTAAGAGACAATGAGCAGTTCTTC
CSVRTDLRDNEQFF
>TRBV28|many|.|TRBJ2-7
TGTGCCAGCACCGGCCGGATCTACGAGCAGTACTTC
CASTGRIYEQYF
>TRBV28|.|.|TRBJ1-1
TGTGCCAGCAGGACCCGGACGCCCAGAGGGACTGAAGCTTTCTTT
CASRTRTPRGTEAFF
>TRBV6-5|many|.|TRBJ2-5
TGTGCCAGCAGTTTATATCCAGGCCAAGAGACCCAGTACTTC
CASSLYPGQETQYF
>TRBV6-2/TRBV6-3|many|.|TRBJ2-1
TGTGCCAGCAGTCCCCTAAACCGGGACTTTCAGTTCTTC
CASSPLNRDFQFF
>TRBV11-2|many|.|TRBJ2-7
TGTGCCAGCAGCTTAGTTGCGACAGGCTCCTACGAGCAGTACTTC
CASSLVATGSYEQYF
>TRBV7-2|many|TRBD1|TRBJ2-7
TGTGCCAGCAGCTTTCGGACAGGGAGCTACGAGCAGTACTTC
CASSFRTGSYEQYF
>TRBV5-1|.|.|TRBJ2-2
TGCGCCAGCAGCCCACCGGGACTCCTTGATGTTAGGGAGCTGTTTTTT
CASSPPGLLDVRELFF
>TRBV7-2|.|TRBD1|TRBJ1-3
TGTGCCAGCAGCGAAGGACCCGGACAGGGCTACACCATATATTTT
CASSEGPGQGYTIYF
>TRBV28|many|.|TRBJ1-4
TGTGCCAGCAGTACTTACAGGGACCAGGGTGAAAAACTGTTTTTT
CASSTYRDQGEKLFF
>TRBV7-2|.|TRBD2|TRBJ2-3
TGTGCCAGCAGCAAGGGACTAGCGGCCGCTAGCACAGATACGCAGTATTTT
CASSKGLAAASTDTQYF
>TRBV28|.|.|TRBJ1-2
TGTGCCAACACCTCTCCGCGTAGGGGAAACTATGGCTACACCTTC
CANTSPRRGNYGYTF
>TRBV3-1|.|TRBD2|TRBJ2-1
TGTGCCAGCAGCCAAGACGCCGGGACTAGCGGGAAACTTAATGAGCAGTTCTTC
CASSQDAGTSGKLNEQFF
>TRBV6-5|many|TRBD2|TRBJ2-2
TGTGCCAGCAGTTACCGGACTAGCTTGCCCACCGGGGAGCTGTTTTTT
CASSYRTSLPTGELFF
>TRBV7-8|many|TRBD2|TRBJ2-3
TGTGCCAGCAGCTTAGCGTGGACTAGCAGTCTCACAGATACGCAGTATTTT
CASSLAWTSSLTDTQYF
>TRBV12-3/TRBV12-4|many|.|TRBJ2-3
TGTGCCAGCAGTTTTAGTTTGGATACGCAGTATTTT
CASSFSLDTQYF
>TRBV19|many|TRBD2|TRBJ2-1
TGTGCCAGTAGTATGAGAGCGGGGCCAGGCTACAATGAGCAGTTCTTC
CASSMRAGPGYNEQFF
>TRBV2|many|.|TRBJ2-7
TGTGCCAGCAATGATGATCGGTACGAGCAGTACTTC
CASNDDRYEQYF
>TRBV28|many|TRBD1|TRBJ1-5
TGTGCCAGCAGTTTCGGACAGGGTAGATGGGAACAGCCCCAGCATTTT
CASSFGQGRWEQPQHF
>TRBV6-1|.|.|TRBJ2-3
TGTGCCAGCAGACGGGTTGGCAGGCCGGGGGCAGATACGCAGTATTTT
CASRRVGRPGADTQYF
>TRBV9|many|TRBD2|TRBJ2-7
TGTGCCAGCAGCGTAGAGGGAGCGGGAGTAGACGAGCAGTACTTC
CASSVEGAGVDEQYF
>TRBV24-1|few|TRBD2|TRBJ2-1
TGTGCCACCAGTGATTTCGCGGGAGAGTCCTACAATGAGCAGTTCTTC
CATSDFAGESYNEQFF
>TRBV5-1|many|.|TRBJ1-4
TGCGCCAGCAGCTTAATGGGATCTAATGAAAAACTGTTTTTT
CASSLMGSNEKLFF
>TRBV6-1|many|.|TRBJ2-7
TGTGCCCCCCCGCGTCGGGGACGCCGCTCCTACGAGCAGTACTTC
CAPPRRGRRSYEQYF
>TRBV20-1|.|.|TRBJ1-6
TGCAGTGCTAGAGAGTTTGGAGTGAACTCACCCCTCCACTTT
CSAREFGVNSPLHF
>TRBV6-2/TRBV6-3|many|.|TRBJ2-1
TGTGCCAGCCGCCCTAGTGGCAATGAGCAGTTCTTC
CASRPSGNEQFF
>TRBV24-1|many|TRBD2|TRBJ2-2
TGTGCCACCGCCCAATCTGGCGGGAGCCTTTCGAACACCGGGGAGCTGTTTTTT
CATAQSGGSLSNTGELFF
>TRBV30|many|.|TRBJ2-2
TGTGCCTGGGGCACCAACACCGGGGAGCTGTTTTTT
CAWGTNTGELFF
>TRBV5-6|many|TRBD2|TRBJ2-3
TGTGCCAGCAGCCCAACTAGCGACCCTAGCACAGATACGCAGTATTTT
CASSPTSDPSTDTQYF
>TRBV28|few|.|TRBJ1-5
TGTGCCAGCAGCGCGAATCTCAATCAGCCCCAGCATTTT
CASSANLNQPQHF
>TRBV28|many|TRBD2|TRBJ2-7
TGTGCCTCCAAAGTAGCGGGAAGCTCCTACGAGCAGTACTTC
CASKVAGSSYEQYF
>TRBV4-3|few|TRBD1|TRBJ1-3
TGCGCCAGCAGCTGGGGACAGGGCTCTGGAAACACCATATATTTT
CASSWGQGSGNTIYF
>TRBV28|many|TRBD1|TRBJ1-4
TGTGCCAGCAGTTCCCCGGGACAGGGGACTGAAAAACTGTTTTTT
CASSSPGQGTEKLFF
>TRBV28|many|.|TRBJ2-7
TGTGCCACCTCGAGGCAGTTCTACGAGCAGTACTTC
CATSRQFYEQYF
>TRBV5-1|many|TRBD2|TRBJ2-1
TGTGCCAGCAGCTTAGCTAGCGGGGTTTACAATGAGCAGTTCTTC
CASSLASGVYNEQFF